This is a list of T cell receptor beta chains from one sample in a study of T cell clones after liver transplantation. Measured with immunoSEQ multiplex PCR; TCRdb has only the in-frame clones, and not every one. The sample consists of approximately 65,000 clones, approximately 92% of them appearing once. Sequencing was performed on CD4+ T cells from blood, taken 25 months after liver transplant. The receptors were gathered from a human patient who received a liver transplant. Some T cells may have come from the graft donor. Both conserved end residues are part of each CDR3. Each record gives: CDR3 protein, CDR3 DNA, clone size, V gene, D gene, J gene. D genes are given only for firm matches. Clone size is given for some rows only: seen once, a few or many times, or a class if the clone is expanded.

CGSANANTGELFF	TGTGGTAGCGCGAACGCGAACACCGGGGAGCTGTTTTTT	NA	TRBV19	NA	TRBJ2-2
CASSVAGGDYEQYF	TGTGCCAGCAGCGTAGCGGGAGGGGACTACGAGCAGTACTTC	once	TRBV9	TRBD2	TRBJ2-7
CASSLGRTNNNSPLHF	TGCGCCAGCAGCTTGGGACGGACAAACAATAATTCACCCCTCCACTTT	NA	TRBV5-1	NA	TRBJ1-6
CASSLSINEQFF	TGTGCTAGTTCCCTATCAATTAATGAGCAGTTCTTC	NA	TRBV12-5	NA	TRBJ2-1
CASSPRGGRLDYGYTF	TGTGCCAGCAGCCCTCGGGGGGGGCGCTTGGACTATGGCTACACCTTC	medium-sized	TRBV9	NA	TRBJ1-2
CASSAAPTGHGSFQYF	TGCGCCAGCAGCGCCGCACCCACAGGGCACGGGTCTTTTCAGTACTTC	NA	TRBV4-1	NA	TRBJ2-4
CASSSRGRELANYGYTF	TGTGCCAGCAGTTCGCGGGGGCGGGAGTTAGCTAACTATGGCTACACCTTC	NA	TRBV5-4	NA	TRBJ1-2
CASSLYSGATDTQYF	TGTGCCAGCAGTTTATATAGCGGGGCCACAGATACGCAGTATTTT	once	TRBV27	TRBD2	TRBJ2-3
CASSQLTGFGANVLTF	TGCGCCAGCAGCCAATTGACAGGCTTTGGGGCCAACGTCCTGACTTTC	NA	TRBV4-1	NA	TRBJ2-6
CASSREFNQPQHF	TGTGCCAGCAGCCGGGAATTCAATCAGCCCCAGCATTTT	NA	TRBV4-2	NA	TRBJ1-5
CASSPHAENTEAFF	TGTGCCAGCAGCCCCCACGCGGAGAACACTGAAGCTTTCTTT	NA	TRBV7-8	NA	TRBJ1-1
CASSLGGIGKDGELFF	TGTGCCAGCAGCTTGGGCGGAATTGGAAAGGACGGGGAGCTGTTTTTT	NA	TRBV5-4	NA	TRBJ2-2
CASSLDSTNYGYTF	TGTGCCAGTAGTTTGGACAGTACTAACTATGGCTACACCTTC	NA	TRBV19	NA	TRBJ1-2
CASSLGPGFYEQYF	TGTGCCAGCAGCTTGGGACCGGGATTCTACGAGCAGTACTTC	NA	TRBV7-8	NA	TRBJ2-7
CAWSYADRNNQPQHF	TGTGCCTGGAGTTACGCCGACAGGAACAATCAGCCCCAGCATTTT	NA	TRBV30	NA	TRBJ1-5
CASRRGGALETQYF	TGTGCCAGTAGGAGGGGGGGGGCGTTGGAGACCCAGTACTTC	NA	TRBV19	NA	TRBJ2-5
CASSYGQGNTGELFF	TGTGCCAGCAGTTATGGGCAGGGTAACACCGGGGAGCTGTTTTTT	once	TRBV2	NA	TRBJ2-2
CASSLDFDTDTQYF	TGTGCCAGCAGCTTAGATTTCGACACAGATACGCAGTATTTT	NA	TRBV7-2	NA	TRBJ2-3
CASSGDLKTLYGYTF	TGCGCCAGCAGCGGTGACTTGAAAACCCTGTACGGCTACACCTTC	NA	TRBV5-1	NA	TRBJ1-2
CASSLGQSTSGTIREQFF	TGTGCCAGCAGCTTGGGACAGTCGACTAGCGGGACGATCCGTGAGCAGTTCTTC	NA	TRBV5-5	TRBD2	TRBJ2-1
CASSLAGGGEQFF	TGTGCCAGCAGCTTAGCTGGGGGGGGTGAGCAGTTCTTC	NA	TRBV7-9	TRBD2	TRBJ2-1
CASSRTGGTEAFF	TGTGCCAGCTCCAGGACAGGGGGCACTGAAGCTTTCTTT	few	TRBV18	TRBD1	TRBJ1-1
CASNPPDNQPQHF	TGTGCCAGCAACCCGCCGGATAATCAGCCCCAGCATTTT	NA	TRBV27	NA	TRBJ1-5
CASSFPLFRETQYF	TGTGCCAGCAGCTTCCCCCTCTTCAGAGAGACCCAGTACTTC	NA	TRBV5-6	NA	TRBJ2-5
CASSLAGPGETQYF	TGTGCCAGCAGCTTAGCGGGGCCGGGAGAGACCCAGTACTTC	NA	TRBV7-2	NA	TRBJ2-5
CASSQSRDNEQYF	TGTGCCAGCAGCCAATCCCGGGATAACGAGCAGTACTTC	NA	TRBV16	NA	TRBJ2-7
CASSLGGYEQYF	TGCGCCAGCAGCTTGGGGGGCTACGAGCAGTACTTC	once	TRBV5-1	NA	TRBJ2-7
CASSVGKSTQETQYF	TGTGCCAGCAGCGTAGGAAAAAGTACCCAAGAGACCCAGTACTTC	NA	TRBV9	NA	TRBJ2-5
CASSNREGWETQYF	TGTGCCAGCAGTAACAGAGAGGGGTGGGAGACCCAGTACTTC	NA	TRBV6-5	NA	TRBJ2-5
CASSVAIGGGGETQYF	TGTGCCAGCAGCGTAGCTATAGGGGGCGGTGGGGAGACCCAGTACTTC	NA	TRBV9	TRBD1	TRBJ2-5
CAWTTLEVEFF	TGTGCCTGGACCACCCTCGAAGTAGAGTTCTTC	NA	TRBV30	NA	TRBJ2-1
CASSLPQGPTDTQYF	TGTGCCAGCAGTTTACCCCAGGGCCCCACAGATACGCAGTATTTT	NA	TRBV28	NA	TRBJ2-3
CASGPPGVPAGNTGELFF	TGTGCTAGTGGTCCACCGGGGGTACCAGCGGGGAACACCGGGGAGCTGTTTTTT	NA	TRBV12-5	NA	TRBJ2-2
CASSLRGRNTGELFF	TGTGCCAGCAGCCTAAGGGGGAGGAACACCGGGGAGCTGTTTTTT	NA	TRBV7-3	NA	TRBJ2-2
CAWTASSYEQYF	TGTGCCTGGACGGCTAGCTCCTACGAGCAGTACTTC	NA	TRBV30	NA	TRBJ2-7
CASSPYAGTDTQYF	TGCGCCAGCAGCCCCTACGCGGGCACAGATACGCAGTATTTT	NA	TRBV5-1	NA	TRBJ2-3
CASSSTQGAGELFF	TGTGCCAGCAGTAGTACGCAGGGGGCCGGGGAGCTGTTTTTT	NA	TRBV6-5	TRBD1	TRBJ2-2
CASSLVAGTETQYF	TGTGCCAGCAGCTTAGTGGCCGGGACGGAGACCCAGTACTTC	NA	TRBV7-2	NA	TRBJ2-5
CASSSTGVYGYTF	TGTGCCAGCAGCTCCACAGGGGTATATGGCTACACCTTC	few	TRBV11-3	TRBD1	TRBJ1-2
CASNQIQWGGYSYEQYF	TGTGCCAGCAACCAAATTCAGTGGGGGGGATACTCCTACGAGCAGTACTTC	NA	TRBV28	TRBD2	TRBJ2-7
CASSTANTEAFF	TGTGCCAGCAGTACAGCGAACACTGAAGCTTTCTTT	NA	TRBV6-1	NA	TRBJ1-1
CASSVGWNTEAFF	TGTGCCAGCAGCGTAGGTTGGAACACTGAAGCTTTCTTT	NA	TRBV11-2	NA	TRBJ1-1
CASSLWTHSVYEQYF	TGTGCCAGCAGCCTATGGACGCATTCGGTTTACGAGCAGTACTTC	once	TRBV13	NA	TRBJ2-7
CASSQDPAGRLNEQFF	TGCGCCAGCAGCCAAGATCCTGCCGGGAGGCTGAATGAGCAGTTCTTC	NA	TRBV4-1	TRBD2	TRBJ2-1
CASSSTHNEQFF	TGTGCCAGCAGCTCCACCCACAATGAGCAGTTCTTC	NA	TRBV9	NA	TRBJ2-1
CAWEGVGVNTEAFF	TGTGCCTGGGAGGGGGTGGGGGTGAACACTGAAGCTTTCTTT	NA	TRBV30	NA	TRBJ1-1